This TCR beta chain derives from a study of T cells in localized non-small cell lung cancer. General study findings and limits: When the top 100 tumor clones were examined, a median around 61 of them also appeared in the adjacent lung, which was paired and uninvolved.

This CDR3 region has 15 residues. V lost 4 bases to trimming and J lost 8 bases; unmatched junction nucleotides: 11. Germline V gene data show CDR1 as SGDLS and CDR2 as YYNGEE. With regard to this clone: The antigen remains unidentified.

Produced via immunoSEQ multiplex PCR; TCRdb's table is partial and in-frame only. The sample yields around 21,000 clones, 83% seen once. V gene TRBV9 combines with J gene TRBJ2-3; 9 bases fit TRBD2. This specimen was peripheral blood, taken before any cancer treatment. The origin of this receptor is a man aged 35-75 years with stage I lung adenocarcinoma. DNA of the CDR3: TGTGCCAGCAGCACCTTAGCGGGGGCGGTAGGTACGCAGTATTTT. It specifies CASSTLAGAVGTQYF.